These 25 T cell receptor beta chains came from one sample sequenced in a study of early T cells in non-severe SARS-CoV-2 infection. TCRdb fed the 5' RACE reads into MiXCR, producing one record per CDR3 protein. The data show more than 55,000 distinct CDR3 sequences, with about an eighth seen just once and less than 4.5% held by the top ten. Specimen: whole blood. The receptor source for this set is an adult who was a healthcare worker with PCR-confirmed SARS-CoV-2 infection or an uninfected control (not recorded which).

This clonotype was found a few times. The CDR3 bases are TGTGCCAGCAGCGTAACTAGTCAGGGTAGGGAGCAGTTCTTC. Protein sequence: CASSVTSQGREQFF. The genes are TRBV9 and TRBJ2-1; the D gene could be TRBD1 or TRBD2 (5 bases each). The CDR3 contains 14 residues. With 1 base removed from V and 10 bases from J, the gap between germline ends came to 15 bases. The germline gives CDR1 SGDLS, CDR2 YYNGEE. Based on the CDR3 plus reference TRBV9 and TRBJ2-1, the full variable domain is DSGVTQTPKHLITATGQRVTLRCSPRSGDLSVYWYQQSLDQGLQFLIQYYNGEERAKGNILERFSAQQFPDLHSELNLSSLELGDSALYFCASSVTSQGREQFFGPGTRLTVL.

This clonotype occurred many times. This CDR3 reads CSVGQGTASTDTQYF. In nucleotides, the CDR3 is TGCAGCGTTGGACAAGGGACAGCTAGCACAGATACGCAGTATTTT. The V gene is TRBV29-1, the J gene TRBJ2-3, with TRBD1 matching over 7 bases. The CDR3 runs to 15 residues. The V segment lost 4 bases and the J segment 0 bases; nucleotides outside the gene matches: 7. From germline, CDR1 is SQVTM and CDR2 ANQGSEA.

This clonotype was detected only a few times. This rearrangement joins TRBV5-6 to TRBJ1-2; unclear D gene. The CDR3 is 14 amino acids. Germline CDR1 reads SGHDT; CDR2 reads YYEEEE. Trimming left V 6 bases short and J 3 bases short, with 15 bases between. The CDR3 sequence is CASISLGDYYGYTF. Here the CDR3 DNA reads TGTGCCAGCATCTCGCTGGGAGACTACTATGGCTACACCTTC.

The V gene is TRBV3-1, the J gene TRBJ2-7; 8 bases map to TRBD2. The trim removed 4 bases at V and 3 bases at J, leaving 14 bases unmatched. CDR1 is LGHDT, CDR2 YNNKEL, per germline (reference sequence). The CDR3 is 17 amino acids. This CDR3 reads CASSRPTSGYIIYEQYF. As DNA, the CDR3 is TGTGCCAGCAGCCGACCCACTAGCGGCTATATTATCTACGAGCAGTACTTC.

The CDR3 nucleotides read TGTGCCAGCTCACTTATGGGACAAGAGAACACTGAAGCTTTCTTT. Residues: CASSLMGQENTEAFF. The chain links TRBV18 to TRBJ1-1; possible D gene TRBD1, 6 bases. The germline gives CDR1 KGHSH, CDR2 LQKENI. The CDR3 is 15 residues long. V was cut by 4 bases and J by 1 base, with 13 bases left in between.

The gene calls are TRBV15 and TRBJ2-3; maybe TRBD2 (5 bases). The ends were cut back, 0 bases at V and 2 bases at J, with 18 bases in the middle. Germline-derived CDR1 and CDR2 are LNHNV and YYDKDF (reference sequence). The CDR3 extends over 18 amino acids. The chain's CDR3 is CATSRDLNGETHTDTQYF. CDR3 bases: TGTGCCACCAGCAGAGATCTGAACGGGGAGACACACACAGATACGCAGTATTTT.

This sequence joins TRBV5-1 and TRBJ1-1; 7 nucleotides match TRBD1. Germline assignment: CDR1 SGHRS and CDR2 YFSETQ. With 3 bases clipped from V and 1 base from J, the junction kept 3 bases outside the gene matches. This CDR3 comprises 14 residues. The CDR3 loop reads CASSSGTENTEAFF. The CDR3 nucleotides read TGCGCCAGCAGCTCCGGGACAGAGAACACTGAAGCTTTCTTT.

V and J are TRBV28 and TRBJ2-1, with D maybe TRBD2 (5 bases). V lost 10 bases and J lost 8, with 12 bases in between. The CDR3 runs 11 residues. The V gene's germline CDR1 is MDHEN and CDR2 SYDVKM. The CDR3 sequence is CATKVSDEQFF. CDR3 in DNA: TGTGCCACGAAAGTTAGCGATGAGCAGTTCTTC.

In this sample, this clonotype turned up a few times. The chain employs TRBV6-2 or TRBV6-3 and TRBJ2-7; maybe TRBD1 (6 bases). Germline-derived CDR1 and CDR2 are MNHEY and SVGEGT. V was trimmed by 0 bases and J by 0 bases, leaving 12 bases between them. CDR3 length: 16 residues. CDR3 in amino acids: CASSYSRDKNSYEQYF. In nucleotides, the CDR3 is TGTGCCAGCAGTTACTCGAGGGACAAAAACTCCTACGAGCAGTACTTC.

In its sample, this clonotype was seen many times. The V and J genes are TRBV29-1 and TRBJ2-1, with D maybe TRBD2 (6 bases). This CDR3 spans 14 amino acids. Germline-derived CDR1 and CDR2 are SQVTM and ANQGSEA. V gave up 3 bases and J gave up 0 bases, with 9 bases separating them. The CDR3 here is CSVDQGGSYNEQFF. The CDR3 nucleotides read TGCAGCGTTGACCAGGGAGGCTCCTACAATGAGCAGTTCTTC.

This clonotype was recorded many times. The chain employs TRBV7-9 and TRBJ2-7; D is possibly TRBD2 (6 bases). CDR3 size: 12 residues. Looked up from germline, CDR1 is SEHNR and CDR2 is FQNEAQ (reference sequence). Deletions cut 5 bases from V and 6 bases from J, with 11 bases between. As DNA, the CDR3 is TGTGCCAGCAGCCTGGACTACCGCGAGCAGTACTTC. This translates into CASSLDYREQYF.

At least ten counts were recorded for this clonotype. The V call is TRBV29-1, the J call TRBJ2-1; no firm D call. Germline V gene lookup returns CDR1 SQVTM and CDR2 ANQGSEA. This CDR3 contains 14 residues. Trimming cost V 4 bases and J 4 bases, with 14 bases left between them. This CDR3 reads CSVGLSSGYNEQFF. The CDR3 DNA reads TGCAGCGTTGGTTTGTCCTCAGGATACAATGAGCAGTTCTTC.

This clonotype has at least ten counts. This sequence joins TRBV5-1 and TRBJ2-4, with D hard to call. CDR1 and CDR2 (germline): SGHRS, YFSETQ. The V gene lost 4 bases and the J gene lost 3 bases, with 14 bases spanning the gap. The CDR3 consists of 15 residues. CDR3 sequence (DNA): TGCGCCAGCAGCCCGAACACCGAAATCAAAAACATTCAGTACTTC. Residues: CASSPNTEIKNIQYF.

This clonotype has at least ten counts. The chain employs TRBV7-2 and TRBJ2-7; TRBD2 matches at 12 bases. This CDR3 spans 14 amino acids. The trim removed 4 bases at V and 2 bases at J, leaving 0 bases unmatched. Germline V gives CDR1 SGHTA, CDR2 FQGNSA. The chain's CDR3 is CASSSSGGAYEQYF. CDR3 coding DNA: TGTGCCAGCAGCTCTAGCGGGGGGGCCTACGAGCAGTACTTC.

This clonotype was recorded many times. The chain recombines TRBV30 with TRBJ2-1; TRBD2 is a possible D gene (7 bases). V lost 1 base, J lost 5 bases, and 15 bases lay in between. Germline CDR1 reads GTSNPN; CDR2 reads SVGIG (reference sequence). CDR3 length: 15 residues. The CDR3 DNA reads TGTGCCTGGAGTGCCTCTGGCGGGGGCGACAATGAGCAGTTCTTC. Protein sequence: CAWSASGGGDNEQFF.

This clonotype has at least ten counts. The chain carries TRBV13 and TRBJ2-3; D unresolved. Germline loops: CDR1 PRHDT, CDR2 FYEKMQ (reference sequence). The length of the CDR3 is 12 residues. Between the trimmed V and J ends, which lost 8 bases and 0 bases, there was a span of 6 bases. CDR3 residues: CASSTSTDTQYF. In DNA form, the CDR3 reads TGTGCCAGCTCGACTAGCACAGATACGCAGTATTTT.

This clonotype has more than one count but fewer than ten. J is TRBJ2-5 and V is TRBV9; weak D call: TRBD1 (6 bases). CDR1 and CDR2 (germline): SGDLS, YYNGEE. The CDR3 consists of 14 residues. V was pared by 4 bases and J by 1 base, with 11 bases between. CDR3 nucleotide sequence: TGTGCCAGCAGCCCCCGCAGGGGCCAAGAGACCCAGTACTTC. Translating gives CASSPRRGQETQYF.

The J gene is TRBJ1-1, the V gene TRBV2; 9 nucleotides agree with TRBD1. There are 15 residues in the CDR3. V dropped 6 bases and J dropped 3; count of bases not matched to a gene: 8. CDR1 is SNHLY and CDR2 is FYNNEI in the germline V gene. CDR3 region: CASRSGTGFDTEAFF. The CDR3, as DNA: TGTGCCAGCAGATCCGGGACAGGGTTTGACACTGAAGCTTTCTTT.

This clonotype was seen at least ten times. The chain links TRBV4-1 to TRBJ1-1, with D possibly matching TRBD1 (5 bases). Germline V gives CDR1 MGHRA, CDR2 YSYEKL. Between the trimmed V and J ends, which lost 0 bases and 9 bases, there was a span of 17 bases. The CDR3 length is 15 residues. CDR3 DNA: TGCGCCAGCAGCCAAGATCAAGCGGGGACTAATAAAGCTTTCTTT. Translated: CASSQDQAGTNKAFF.

This clonotype has only a few counts. V usage is TRBV29-1 and J usage is TRBJ2-3; the match to TRBD2 covers 11 bases. This CDR3 contains 14 residues. Trimming removed 6 bases from V and 4 bases from J; junction bases left unmatched: 6. Germline V lookup: CDR1 SQVTM, CDR2 ANQGSEA. Here the CDR3 reads CSVSGLAGADTQYF. CDR3 nucleotide sequence: TGCAGCGTCAGCGGACTAGCGGGTGCAGATACGCAGTATTTT.

This clonotype was counted between two and nine times. The V and J genes are TRBV20-1 and TRBJ1-1, with unresolved D. Germline V lookup: CDR1 DFQATT, CDR2 SNEGSKA (reference sequence). With 7 bases removed from V and 0 bases from J, the gap between germline ends came to 12 bases. CDR3 size: 13 residues. CDR3 nucleotide sequence: TGCAGTGTCAAGCCGACGGTGAACACTGAAGCTTTCTTT. It codes for CSVKPTVNTEAFF.

This clonotype has a handful of counts. The CDR3 DNA is TGTGCCAGCAGTTACTATGATACGCAGTATTTT. Residues: CASSYYDTQYF. V and J are TRBV6-5 and TRBJ2-3; D remains ambiguous. The germline gives CDR1 MNHEY, CDR2 SVGAGI. There are 11 residues in the CDR3. V dropped 1 base and J dropped 6 bases, with 2 bases sitting between them.

This clonotype was counted ten times or more. CDR3 amino acids: CASSLGLGSSYNEQFF. The CDR3 bases are TGTGCCAGCAGCTTAGGACTGGGCAGCTCCTACAATGAGCAGTTCTTC. This chain joins TRBV11-2 and TRBJ2-1; D gene uncertain. The germline V gene has CDR1 SGHAT and CDR2 FQNNGV. The V end lost 1 base, the J end lost 0 bases, and 10 bases lay between the germline ends. The CDR3 has 16 amino acids.

This clonotype was observed at least ten times. The chain joins TRBV7-6 to TRBJ2-1; D is tentatively TRBD1 or TRBD2 (5 bases each). Per germline, CDR1 SGHVS and CDR2 FNYEAQ. The CDR3 consists of 19 residues. V was trimmed by 1 base and J by 0 bases, leaving 19 bases between them. The CDR3, as DNA: TGTGCCAGCAGCTTAGAGCTCCGGGGACCCCGGAGCTCCTACAATGAGCAGTTCTTC. Protein sequence: CASSLELRGPRSSYNEQFF. Full variable domain (remainder filled in from reference TRBV7-6 and TRBJ2-1): GAGVSQSPRYKVTKRGQDVALRCDPISGHVSLYWYRQALGQGPEFLTYFNYEAQQDKSGLPNDRFSAERPEGSISTLTIQRTEQRDSAMYRCASSLELRGPRSSYNEQFFGPGTRLTVL.

The chain combines TRBV29-1 with TRBJ2-1; no firm D call. The ends were cut back, 8 bases at V and 4 bases at J, with 6 bases in the middle. Germline V gene lookup returns CDR1 SQVTM and CDR2 ANQGSEA. The CDR3 sequence is 10 residues long. For the CDR3, the DNA is TGCAGCACCGGGTACAATGAGCAGTTCTTC. As protein: CSTGYNEQFF.